This T cell receptor (beta chain) was captured in a study of cytomegalovirus exposure and HLA in healthy donors. V gave up 1 base and J gave up 1 base, with 7 bases separating them. The CDR3 consists of 14 residues. The germline CDR1 and CDR2 sequences are SGHVS and FNYEAQ. PCR primers comprised 60 Vbeta and 13 Jbeta primers. Profiling relied on immunoSEQ multiplex PCR, and the TCRdb table lists in-frame clones only, not all of them. The sample consists of fewer than 90,000 clones, about 80% of them appearing once. The TCR comes from a male donor in good health and CMV-seronegative. V is TRBV7-6 and J is TRBJ1-1; the D gene is possibly TRBD1 (6 bases). The sequencing sample was made of PBMCs. The CDR3 DNA follows: TGTGCCAGCAGCTTAGTCAGGGGGAACACTGAAGCTTTCTTT. Translating gives CASSLVRGNTEAFF.